Detailed here is one T cell receptor (beta chain). What it recognizes is unknown. This entry is derived from a study of OX40 agonist ivuxolimab in advanced cancers. As for the study in general: Patients received the agonistic anti-OX40 (CD134) antibody ivuxolimab.

CDR1 is LNHDA and CDR2 is SQIVND in the germline V gene (reference sequence). Unmatched junction bases numbered 5, after V lost 5 bases and J lost 4 bases. This CDR3 contains 14 residues. Findings and caveats of the study: Also showing low normalized T-cell clonal expansion were some of the nonresponders. Expanded clones were, on average, more numerous among CD8+ T cells than CD4+.

Generated by immunoSEQ multiplex PCR, the TCRdb table keeps only in-frame clones and is missing some. The data show under 95,000 clones, roughly 92% seen once. This specimen was CD4+ or CD8+ T cells sorted from blood, taken in a trial of the OX40 agonist ivuxolimab. This sequence originates from an adult with an advanced solid tumor such as melanoma, head and neck, liver or kidney cancer. The chain employs TRBV19 and TRBJ2-7; TRBD2 matches at 10 bases. CDR3 loop: CASSPLAGKYEQYF. DNA for the CDR3: TGTGCCAGTAGTCCACTAGCGGGGAAATACGAGCAGTACTTC.